This TCR beta chain was observed in a study of molecular identifiers for immune sequencing clone quantification. The CDR3 totals 15 residues. Germline V gene lookup returns CDR1 SGHRS and CDR2 YFSETQ. V lost 0 bases and J lost 10; bases outside the gene matches: 5. As CD8+CD4-CCR7+CD45RA+ cells, naive CD8 T cells were sorted. The study's findings and limits: Underestimation of highly expanded clone sizes could arise where identical TCR molecules share a barcode. Whereas clones above 20 RNA copies held under 1% of naive-cell molecules, they held over 97% of effector molecules.

This clonotype was seen at least ten times. Its target is not known. TCRdb re-called the PCR reads through MiXCR, storing one row per CDR3 protein. The sample includes about half a million distinct CDR3 sequences, over 20% seen only once; the top ten take about 0.84%. This chain joins TRBV5-1 and TRBJ2-1, with 12 positions matching TRBD2. The specimen was naive CD8+ T cells from blood, with Jurkat cell RNA spiked in. Subset indicated: FACS-sorted CD8+CD4-CCR7+CD45RA+ naive T cells. This clonotype was sampled from a human donor in good health. Some libraries in this study had Jurkat cell RNA spiked in. The CDR3 nucleotides are TGCGCCAGCAGCTTGGGACTAGCGGGAGAACCCGAGCAGTTCTTC. This codes for CASSLGLAGEPEQFF.